The 29 T cell receptor beta chains below were found in one sample sequenced in a study of CD8 T cells in ankylosing spondylitis. Each CDR3 protein gets one entry after TCRdb re-called the 5' RACE reads with MiXCR. The data contain 30,000 to 40,000 distinct CDR3 sequences, approximately 10% of them singletons. The sample consisted of blood, either unsorted or a sorted T cell fraction (not recorded which). These receptors originate from a male donor with ankylosing spondylitis or in good health (not recorded which).

This clonotype has a count of ten or more. The chain recombines TRBV6-6 with TRBJ1-1; D gene ambiguous. V lost 7 bases to trimming and J lost 1 base, with 4 bases between them. CDR1 and CDR2 (germline): MNHNY, SVGAGI (reference sequence). The CDR3 is made up of 11 amino acids. The CDR3 DNA is TGTGCCAGCAAGGAGAACACTGAAGCTTTCTTT. Protein product: CASKENTEAFF.

This clonotype was seen repeatedly, ten times or more. The chain has TRBV2 and TRBJ1-1; TRBD1 might be the D (6 bases). Trimming removed 6 bases at V and 3 bases at J, with 11 bases between. The CDR3 extends over 13 amino acids. CDR1 is SNHLY, CDR2 FYNNEI, per germline. The CDR3 loop reads CASRWTEDTEAFF. As DNA, the CDR3 is TGTGCCAGCAGATGGACAGAAGACACTGAAGCTTTCTTT.

This clonotype came up many times. This rearrangement joins TRBV20-1 to TRBJ2-1; tentative D call: TRBD2 (5 bases). The V end was cut by 1 base, the J end by 0 bases, with 7 bases between. The CDR3 has 14 residues. The germline V gene has CDR1 DFQATT and CDR2 SNEGSKA (reference sequence). Here the CDR3 reads CSARAGSSYNEQFF. The CDR3 nucleotides read TGCAGTGCTAGAGCGGGAAGCTCCTACAATGAGCAGTTCTTC.

There are many counts of this clonotype. This chain uses TRBV9 with TRBJ2-7; a possible D gene is TRBD1 (5 bases). CDR3 length: 12 amino acids. Deletions cut 3 bases from V and 5 bases from J, with 9 bases between. Per germline, CDR1 SGDLS and CDR2 YYNGEE. The CDR3 loop reads CASSGRVNEQYF. For the CDR3, the DNA is TGTGCCAGCAGCGGCAGGGTCAACGAGCAGTACTTC. Full variable domain (rest looked up from reference TRBV9 and TRBJ2-7): DSGVTQTPKHLITATGQRVTLRCSPRSGDLSVYWYQQSLDQGLQFLIQYYNGEERAKGNILERFSAQQFPDLHSELNLSSLELGDSALYFCASSGRVNEQYFGPGTRLTVT.

This clonotype was counted many times. The chain combines TRBV4-2 with TRBJ2-1; 8 positions agree with TRBD2. The V gene end was trimmed by 0 bases and the J gene end by 6 bases; junction bases not matched to a gene: 4. The germline V gene has CDR1 LGHNA and CDR2 YNFKEQ. This CDR3 spans 15 amino acids. The CDR3 loop is CASSQEREDANEQFF. DNA of the CDR3: TGTGCCAGCAGCCAAGAGCGGGAGGATGCCAATGAGCAGTTCTTC.

This clonotype came up a few times. This chain links TRBV29-1 with TRBJ2-1; unclear D gene. Germline V gives CDR1 SQVTM, CDR2 ANQGSEA. Trimming shortened V by 4 bases and J by 3 bases, and 16 bases separated the two germline ends. The CDR3 is made up of 15 amino acids. The CDR3: CSVVGRALDYNEQFF. In DNA, the CDR3 is TGCAGCGTTGTGGGTAGGGCCCTTGACTACAATGAGCAGTTCTTC.

This clonotype was counted ten times or more. V usage is TRBV19 and J usage is TRBJ2-7; tentatively, D is TRBD2 (5 bases). The germline gives CDR1 LNHDA, CDR2 SQIVND (reference sequence). The CDR3 loop spans 13 amino acids. V lost 2 bases and J 5 bases, leaving 10 bases between the germline ends. CDR3 DNA sequence: TGTGCCAGTAGTATAACTAGTCTCCACGAGCAGTACTTC. As protein: CASSITSLHEQYF.

Many counts were recorded for this clonotype. This chain links TRBV20-1 with TRBJ2-3; no clear D gene. Germline V CDR1 and CDR2: DFQATT, SNEGSKA (reference sequence). The CDR3 runs 14 residues. CDR3: CSPVDTTGTDTQYF. In DNA form, the CDR3 reads TGCAGCCCCGTTGACACTACCGGCACAGATACGCAGTATTTT.

At least ten counts were recorded for this clonotype. The chain carries TRBV5-6 and TRBJ2-3; 9 nucleotides agree with TRBD1. After removal of 1 base from V and 6 bases from J, the junction contained 9 bases not matched to a gene. Per germline, CDR1 SGHDT and CDR2 YYEEEE. The CDR3 spans 16 residues. The CDR3 coding sequence is TGTGCCAGCAGCTTGACAGGGGGCCTTATGCTGGATACGCAGTATTTT. Residues: CASSLTGGLMLDTQYF.

This clonotype was picked up many times. The CDR3 DNA is TGTGCCAGCTCACCATTTGCGACAGGGCGAGGAGAGACCCAGTACTTC. Its protein is CASSPFATGRGETQYF. The chain employs TRBV18 and TRBJ2-5; TRBD1 agrees at 7 bases. The CDR3 contains 16 residues. Looked up from germline, CDR1 is KGHSH and CDR2 is LQKENI. The ends lost 2 bases at V and 4 bases at J; junction bases unmatched: 10.

This rearrangement joins TRBV6-4 to TRBJ2-1, with 8 bases lining up with TRBD1. V was clipped by 3 bases and J by 7 bases; unmatched bases: 2. In germline, CDR1 is MRHNA, CDR2 SNTAGT. The CDR3 is made up of 13 amino acids. The chain's CDR3 is CASSEDRGNEQFF. The CDR3 region has the DNA TGTGCCAGCAGTGAAGACAGGGGTAATGAGCAGTTCTTC.

This clonotype was counted a few times. V gene TRBV20-1 combines with J gene TRBJ2-5, with D uncertain. Germline V gene lookup returns CDR1 DFQATT and CDR2 SNEGSKA (reference sequence). Trimming took off 3 bases at V and 5 bases at J, with 10 bases between the two ends. This CDR3 region has 12 residues. The chain's CDR3 is CSARTPGETQYF. The CDR3 DNA sequence: TGCAGTGCTAGGACTCCTGGGGAGACCCAGTACTTC.

This clonotype showed up many times. The chain links TRBV29-1 to TRBJ2-3; D is uncertain. The CDR3 contains 12 residues. V shed 3 bases and J shed 1 base, with 5 bases lying between them. The V gene's germline CDR1 is SQVTM and CDR2 ANQGSEA. The CDR3 DNA is TGCAGCGTTGACAGCGGCACAGATACGCAGTATTTT. The encoded protein is CSVDSGTDTQYF.

In this sample, this clonotype turned up many times. V gene TRBV7-9 combines with J gene TRBJ1-5, with D hard to call. Trimming took 2 bases from V and 5 from J, leaving 7 bases between them. The CDR3 has 13 residues. Germline CDR1 and CDR2: SEHNR and FQNEAQ (reference sequence). CDR3 protein: CASSLSSDQPQHF. The DNA for the CDR3 is TGTGCCAGCAGCTTATCGTCGGATCAGCCCCAGCATTTT.

This sequence joins TRBV5-1 and TRBJ2-5, with D possibly being TRBD1 or TRBD2 (5 bases each). TRBJ2-1 matches the DNA end more closely, so the J call is doubtful. Germline CDR1 is SGHRS and CDR2 is YFSETQ. This CDR3 spans 14 amino acids. Here the CDR3 reads CASSLSDTQGTQFF. DNA for the CDR3: TGCGCCAGCAGCTTGTCCGACACGCAAGGGACCCAGTTCTTC.

This clonotype is labeled medium-sized. V is TRBV5-6 and J is TRBJ1-5; no definite D call. Germline V lookup: CDR1 SGHDT, CDR2 YYEEEE. Trimming stripped 0 bases from V and 5 bases from J, with 15 bases between. This CDR3 region has 16 residues. The CDR3 here is CASSLGGGGPHQPQHF. The CDR3, as DNA: TGTGCCAGCAGCTTGGGCGGAGGAGGGCCACATCAGCCCCAGCATTTT.

The chain joins TRBV12-2 to TRBJ1-1; TRBD1, as called in the table, went unchecked against the DNA. TRBV12-2 is listed as a pseudogene. There are 14 residues in the CDR3. The CDR3 DNA reads TGTGCAAGTCGCTTTCACAGGGCTAACACTGAAGCTTTCTTT. Protein product: CASRFHRANTEAFF.

This clonotype was recorded many times. The V gene is TRBV20-1, the J gene TRBJ2-5; 8 bases are shared with TRBD1. The CDR3 runs 14 residues. Germline trimming cut 6 bases from V and 5 bases from J; bases unmatched to any gene: 11. The germline CDR1 and CDR2 sequences are DFQATT and SNEGSKA (reference sequence). The CDR3 here is CSAKYRTGRETQYF. In DNA, the CDR3 is TGCAGTGCCAAATATCGGACAGGGCGGGAGACCCAGTACTTC.

This clonotype was found many times. V and J are TRBV2 and TRBJ2-7; D might be TRBD2 (6 bases). V lost 5 bases, J lost 3 bases, and 11 bases lay in between. CDR3 size: 13 residues. The germline V gene has CDR1 SNHLY and CDR2 FYNNEI. The CDR3 region has the DNA TGTGCCAGCAGTACTCTAGCGAGCTACGAGCAGTACTTC. This sequence encodes CASSTLASYEQYF.

This clonotype was seen ten or more times. The gene calls are TRBV6-1 and TRBJ1-5; D remains unclear. The germline V and J ends were trimmed by 8 bases and 5 bases, with 16 bases remaining between them. The CDR3 spans 14 residues. Germline CDR1 MNHNS, CDR2 SASEGT. CDR3: CASGVWQEYQPQHF. CDR3 sequence (DNA): TGTGCCAGCGGAGTTTGGCAGGAGTATCAGCCCCAGCATTTT.

Here the CDR3 DNA reads TGTGCCAGCAGTTCGGACCCTAGCTCCTACAATGAGCAGTTCTTC. It specifies CASSSDPSSYNEQFF. V gene TRBV7-9 combines with J gene TRBJ2-1, with D unresolved. The CDR3 runs to 15 residues. Trimming shortened V by 6 bases and J by 0 bases, and 12 bases separated the two germline ends. CDR1 is SEHNR and CDR2 is FQNEAQ in the germline V gene (reference sequence).

At least ten counts were recorded for this clonotype. The V call is TRBV6-2 or TRBV6-3, the J call TRBJ2-1; D might be TRBD2 (6 bases). In germline, CDR1 is MNHEY, CDR2 SVGEGT. The V and J ends lost 6 bases and 3 bases respectively, with 18 bases between them. The CDR3 has 16 residues. CDR3: CASRLLAEGYYNEQFF. CDR3 nucleotides: TGTGCCAGCAGACTATTAGCGGAGGGTTACTACAATGAGCAGTTCTTC.

In this sample, this clonotype turned up many times. The chain uses TRBV27 and TRBJ2-1; tentatively, D is TRBD2 (6 bases). This CDR3 contains 15 residues. Trimming removed 5 bases at V and 2 bases at J, with 13 bases between. Germline V gene data show CDR1 as MNHEY and CDR2 as SMNVEV (reference sequence). The CDR3 nucleotides read TGTGCCAGCAGTCGCCGGGACTTCGCCTACAATGAGCAGTTCTTC. Its translation: CASSRRDFAYNEQFF.

This clonotype was counted many times. This chain connects TRBV6-6 to TRBJ2-7; D gene uncertain. The germline V gene has CDR1 MNHNY and CDR2 SVGAGI (reference sequence). Deletions cut 6 bases from V and 4 bases from J, with 7 bases between. CDR3 length equals 11 residues. The CDR3 DNA reads TGTGCCAGCAGATGGGATTACGAGCAGTACTTC. Translated, it gives CASRWDYEQYF.

Many counts were recorded for this clonotype. The chain carries TRBV29-1 and TRBJ1-2, with 9 bases matching TRBD1. V gave up 3 bases and J gave up 7 bases; unmatched junction bases: 15. CDR1 and CDR2 from the germline V gene are SQVTM and ANQGSEA. There are 16 residues in the CDR3. The CDR3 loop reads CSVDLPPRQGEGGYTF. The CDR3, as DNA: TGCAGCGTTGATCTTCCCCCCAGACAGGGGGAGGGTGGCTACACCTTC.

The chain employs TRBV11-2 and TRBJ2-7; the match to TRBD2 covers 10 bases. The V gene end was trimmed by 1 base and the J gene end by 5 bases; junction bases not matched to a gene: 8. The germline V gene encodes CDR1 SGHAT and CDR2 FQNNGV. The CDR3 sequence is 16 residues long. The CDR3, as DNA: TGTGCCAGCAGCTTAGGGGCTAGCGGGAGTATCCACGAGCAGTACTTC. Protein sequence: CASSLGASGSIHEQYF.

This clonotype was found many times. The chain links TRBV5-6 to TRBJ2-2, with D tentatively TRBD2 (6 bases). V was clipped by 6 bases and J by 4 bases, with 22 bases between them. The CDR3 consists of 17 residues. CDR1 is SGHDT and CDR2 is YYEEEE in the germline V gene. Written as DNA, the CDR3 is TGTGCCAGCACCCTGGAGGGACCCGGAAGGTCCACCGGGGAGCTGTTTTTT. Translating gives CASTLEGPGRSTGELFF.

In this sample, this clonotype turned up many times. This sequence joins TRBV20-1 and TRBJ2-2, with TRBD1 identical over 7 bases. CDR3 length equals 14 residues. Germline trimming cut 3 bases from V and 4 bases from J; bases unmatched to any gene: 5. Germline loops: CDR1 DFQATT, CDR2 SNEGSKA (reference sequence). The CDR3 DNA follows: TGCAGTGCTAGGCCTCCAGGGGGCACCGGGGAGCTGTTTTTT. Protein: CSARPPGGTGELFF.

Many counts were recorded for this clonotype. V and J are TRBV20-1 and TRBJ2-3; 11 bases agree with TRBD2. The germline V gene has CDR1 DFQATT and CDR2 SNEGSKA (reference sequence). V gave up 2 bases and J gave up 4 bases; unmatched junction bases: 5. This CDR3 is built from 15 residues. The CDR3 here is CSARSSGRAADTQYF. The CDR3, as DNA: TGCAGTGCTAGAAGTAGCGGGAGGGCCGCAGATACGCAGTATTTT.